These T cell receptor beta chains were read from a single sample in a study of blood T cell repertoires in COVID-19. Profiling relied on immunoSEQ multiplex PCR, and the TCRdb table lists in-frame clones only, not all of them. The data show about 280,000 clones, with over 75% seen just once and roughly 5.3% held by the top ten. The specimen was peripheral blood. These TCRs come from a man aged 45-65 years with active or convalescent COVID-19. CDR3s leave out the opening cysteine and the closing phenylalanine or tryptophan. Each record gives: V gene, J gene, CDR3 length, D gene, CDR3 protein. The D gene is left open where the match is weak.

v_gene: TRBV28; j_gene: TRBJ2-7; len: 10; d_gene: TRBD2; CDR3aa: ASSSGTYEQY
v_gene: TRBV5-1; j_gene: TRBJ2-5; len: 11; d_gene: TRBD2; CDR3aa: ASTASRGETQY
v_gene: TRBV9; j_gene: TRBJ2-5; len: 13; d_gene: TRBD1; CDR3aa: ASSQGTAWGETQY
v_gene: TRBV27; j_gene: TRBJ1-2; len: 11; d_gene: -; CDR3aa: ASRKLQGDGYT
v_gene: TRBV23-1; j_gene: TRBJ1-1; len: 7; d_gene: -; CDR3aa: ASSYYAF
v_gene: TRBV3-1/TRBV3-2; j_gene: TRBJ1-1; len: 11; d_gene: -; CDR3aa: ASSQDSSTEAF
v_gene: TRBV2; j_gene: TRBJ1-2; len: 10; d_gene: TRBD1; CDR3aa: ATNRQGYGYT
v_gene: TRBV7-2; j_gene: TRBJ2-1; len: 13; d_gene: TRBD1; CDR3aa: ASSLARDRGNEQF
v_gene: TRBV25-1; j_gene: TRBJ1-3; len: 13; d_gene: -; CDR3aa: ASSPAGTQGNTIY
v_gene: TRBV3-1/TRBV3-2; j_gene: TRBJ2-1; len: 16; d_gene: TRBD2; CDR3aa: ASSQEPPWREFYNEQF
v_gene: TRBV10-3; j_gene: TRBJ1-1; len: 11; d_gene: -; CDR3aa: AIRGIMNTEAF
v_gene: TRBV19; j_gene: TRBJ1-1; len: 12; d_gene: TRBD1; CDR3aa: ASSRIRDSLLAF
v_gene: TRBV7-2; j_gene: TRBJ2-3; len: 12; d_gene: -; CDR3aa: ASSLGGRTDTQY
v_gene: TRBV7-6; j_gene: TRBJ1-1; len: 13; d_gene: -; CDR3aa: ASSPGGGANTEAF
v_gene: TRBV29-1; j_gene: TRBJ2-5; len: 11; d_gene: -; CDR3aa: SVGLAEAETQY
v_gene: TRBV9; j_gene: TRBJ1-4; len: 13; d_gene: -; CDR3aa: ASSVEGATNEKLF
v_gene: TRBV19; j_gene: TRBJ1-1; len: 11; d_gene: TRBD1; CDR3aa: ASSSGTGPEAF
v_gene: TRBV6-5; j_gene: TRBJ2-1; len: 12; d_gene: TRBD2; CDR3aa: ASSYAGVGNEQF
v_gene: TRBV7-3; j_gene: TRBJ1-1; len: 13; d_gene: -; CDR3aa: ASSLKLVTNTEAF
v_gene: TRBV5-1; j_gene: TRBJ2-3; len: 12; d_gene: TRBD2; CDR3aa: ASSPGLAADTQY
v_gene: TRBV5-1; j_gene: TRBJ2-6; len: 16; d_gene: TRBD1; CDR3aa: ASSLLGGASSGANVLT
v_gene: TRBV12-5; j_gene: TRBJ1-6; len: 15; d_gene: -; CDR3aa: ASGYTSGATYNSPLH
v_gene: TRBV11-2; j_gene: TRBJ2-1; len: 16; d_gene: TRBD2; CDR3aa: ASSSGPPRLAGRDEQF